This is a list of T cell receptor beta chains from one sample in a study of T-cell memory formation after mild COVID-19. Via MiXCR, TCRdb re-called the 5' RACE reads, giving one row per CDR3 protein. Among approximately 99,000 distinct CDR3 sequences, roughly a sixth were seen once, and the ten largest hold 5% to 7%. The sample was PBMCs or a T cell subset sorted from them (not recorded which). These receptors came from a man in his late teens or twenties who had mild COVID-19 (a few samples of this study predate the infection). Cell type and time point are not known. CDR3s include the opening cysteine and the closing phenylalanine or tryptophan. The order of the fields is V gene, J gene, D gene, clone size, CDR3 protein, CDR3 DNA. D genes are given only for firm matches. Clone size is stated in some rows and not others, as once, few, many or a class when expanded.

>TRBV7-2|TRBJ2-7|TRBD2|.
CASSSGPRSSGGAYEQYF
TGTGCCAGCAGCTCCGGCCCGAGGTCGAGCGGGGGGGCATACGAGCAGTACTTC
>TRBV12-3/TRBV12-4|TRBJ1-2|.|.
CASSYGQSLGGYTF
TGTGCCAGCAGCTATGGGCAGTCCCTCGGCGGCTACACCTTC
>TRBV2|TRBJ2-3|.|.
CASRYSGTSSADTQYF
TGTGCCAGCAGATATTCCGGGACATCCAGTGCAGATACGCAGTATTTT
>TRBV5-1|TRBJ2-3|TRBD2|many
CASSFQRGAFTDTQYF
TGCGCCAGCAGCTTCCAGCGGGGGGCCTTTACAGATACGCAGTATTTT
>TRBV7-2|TRBJ2-2|TRBD1|many
CASSSGQGNTGELFF
TGTGCCAGCAGCTCGGGACAGGGTAACACCGGGGAGCTGTTTTTT
>TRBV24-1|TRBJ2-2|.|many
CATSDSGHWDGELFF
TGTGCCACCAGTGATTCCGGACATTGGGACGGGGAGCTGTTTTTT
>TRBV9|TRBJ2-4|.|few
CASSVGEHNIQYF
TGTGCCAGCAGCGTAGGTGAACACAACATTCAGTACTTC
>TRBV19|TRBJ1-3|.|few
CASAGRISGNTIYF
TGTGCCAGCGCCGGACGGATCTCTGGAAACACCATATATTTT
>TRBV7-2|TRBJ2-1|.|few
CASSTVGDPTMNEQFF
TGTGCCAGCAGCACGGTTGGGGATCCGACCATGAATGAGCAGTTCTTC
>TRBV4-2|TRBJ2-1|TRBD1|few
CASSPRSGGNGYEQFF
TGTGCCAGCAGCCCCCGGTCAGGGGGCAATGGGTATGAGCAGTTCTTC
>TRBV3-1|TRBJ2-1|.|few
CASSQASGNEQFF
TGTGCCAGCAGCCAAGCAAGCGGCAATGAGCAGTTCTTC
>TRBV28|TRBJ2-6|TRBD1|.
CASSLTTGSANVLTF
TGTGCCAGCAGTTTAACGACAGGGTCGGCCAACGTCCTGACTTTC
>TRBV29-1|TRBJ2-7|TRBD1|few
CSVGPGTGRTEQYF
TGCAGCGTTGGTCCCGGGACAGGTAGGACCGAGCAGTACTTC
>TRBV7-9|TRBJ2-3|.|few
CASSFQGGDTQYF
TGTGCCAGCAGCTTTCAGGGGGGAGATACGCAGTATTTT
>TRBV6-7|TRBJ2-6|.|.
CASLESGANVLTF
TGTGCCAGCTTAGAATCTGGGGCCAACGTCCTGACTTTC
>TRBV7-2|TRBJ1-4|.|many
CASSPQPANEKLFF
TGTGCCAGCAGCCCACAGCCGGCTAATGAAAAACTGTTTTTT
>TRBV12-3/TRBV12-4|TRBJ1-1|.|few
CASSPRSNTEAFF
TGTGCCAGCAGTCCCAGGAGCAACACTGAAGCTTTCTTT
>TRBV6-2/TRBV6-3|TRBJ2-5|.|.
CASSYGGGHPYQETQYF
TGTGCCAGCAGTTACGGTGGGGGACACCCGTACCAAGAGACCCAGTACTTC
>TRBV3-1|TRBJ2-5|.|.
CASSTTGPMIF
TGTGCCAGCAGCACTACGGGACCCATGATTTTC
>TRBV7-9|TRBJ1-3|TRBD1|.
CAGSPEQDRVGNTIYF
TGTGCCGGCAGTCCAGAACAGGACAGGGTTGGAAACACCATATATTTT
>TRBV6-5|TRBJ1-2|TRBD1|few
CASSWDRIDGYTF
TGTGCCAGCAGTTGGGACAGGATCGACGGCTACACCTTC
>TRBV6-1|TRBJ2-4|TRBD1|few
CASSRQGDPSPGNIQYF
TGTGCCAGCAGCCGACAGGGGGACCCCTCCCCAGGGAACATTCAGTACTTC
>TRBV5-1|TRBJ2-3|.|few
CASSLGVSPADTQYF
TGCGCCAGCAGCTTGGGAGTGAGTCCCGCAGATACGCAGTATTTT
>TRBV15|TRBJ1-3|.|.
CATSRWGTGNTIYF
TGTGCCACCAGCAGATGGGGAACTGGAAACACCATATATTTT
>TRBV12-5|TRBJ2-3|.|.
CASGSGDTDTQYF
TGTGCTAGTGGTTCCGGGGACACAGATACGCAGTATTTT
>TRBV4-1|TRBJ1-1|.|.
CASSQMGRLNTEAFF
TGCGCCAGCAGCCAAATGGGACGGCTGAACACTGAAGCTTTCTTT
>TRBV7-9|TRBJ2-3|TRBD2|few
CASSRGLAGEEYTDTQYF
TGTGCCAGCAGCAGGGGACTAGCGGGGGAGGAATACACAGATACGCAGTATTTT